This T cell receptor (beta chain) comes out of a study of monozygotic twins with cystic fibrosis. CDR1 is MDHEN and CDR2 is SYDVKM in the germline V gene. V dropped 5 bases and J dropped 4 bases, with 12 bases sitting between them. The CDR3 loop spans 14 amino acids. Regarding the study as a whole: The repertoire was suggested to be naive-dominated, clonality median approximately 0.009. Age, concordance and disease severity did not associate with shared CDR3 numbers. Co-twins had the most similar V usage for 13 of 16 pairs, J for 8. Monozygotic CF twins shared more identical nucleotide clonotypes than unrelated patients.

Some clones are missing from TCRdb's copy, which holds only in-frame ones; the method was immunoSEQ multiplex PCR. The sample carries 9,500 to 14,000 clones, roughly 96% recorded once. Of note for this clone: The antigen remains unidentified.

The source of this sequence is a boy aged 5 to 17 with cystic fibrosis. Sequencing was done on a sample of blood. The chain is built from TRBV28 and TRBJ1-5; perhaps TRBD1 as D (5 bases). The CDR3 sequence: CASSTDRSNQPQHF. The CDR3 DNA follows: TGTGCCAGCAGTACCGACAGATCGAATCAGCCCCAGCATTTT.